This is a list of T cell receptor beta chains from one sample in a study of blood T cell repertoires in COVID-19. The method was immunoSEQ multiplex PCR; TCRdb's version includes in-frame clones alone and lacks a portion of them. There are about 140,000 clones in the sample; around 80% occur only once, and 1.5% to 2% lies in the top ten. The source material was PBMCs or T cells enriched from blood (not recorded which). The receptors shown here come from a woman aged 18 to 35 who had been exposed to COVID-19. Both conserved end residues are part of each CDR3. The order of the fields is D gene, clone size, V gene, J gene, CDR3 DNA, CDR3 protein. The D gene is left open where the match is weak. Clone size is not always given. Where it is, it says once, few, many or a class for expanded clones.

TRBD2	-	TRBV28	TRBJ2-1	TGTGCCAGCTCCTTTGGGAGCGGGAACTCCTACAATGAGCAGTTCTTC	CASSFGSGNSYNEQFF
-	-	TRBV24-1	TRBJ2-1	TGTGCCACCAGTGATACATCCGCTACAGGGAGCCATGAGCAGTTCTTC	CATSDTSATGSHEQFF
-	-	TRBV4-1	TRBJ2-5	TGCGCCAGCAGCCAAGTAAATCTGTACCAAGAGACCCAGTACTTC	CASSQVNLYQETQYF
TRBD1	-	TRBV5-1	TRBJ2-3	TGCGCCAGCAGACAGGGGGATAGCACAGATACGCAGTATTTT	CASRQGDSTDTQYF
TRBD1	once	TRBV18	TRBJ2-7	TGTGCCAGCTCACCCGGCACAGGGGCGTCCTACGAGCAGTACTTC	CASSPGTGASYEQYF
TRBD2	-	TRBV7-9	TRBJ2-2	TGTGCCAGCATCTCAGAGAATCCAGGGACTAGCGGGTCGACCGGGGAGCTGTTTTTT	CASISENPGTSGSTGELFF
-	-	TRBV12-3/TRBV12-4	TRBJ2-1	TGTGCCAGCAGTTTAGGGCATTACAATGAGCAGTTCTTC	CASSLGHYNEQFF
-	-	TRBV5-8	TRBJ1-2	TGTGCCAGCAGCGTGCCGAGGGGGGGAACGGATTTTTATGGCTACACCTTC	CASSVPRGGTDFYGYTF
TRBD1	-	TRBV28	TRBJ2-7	TGTGCCAGCAGTCTCCCCGGGACAGGCTACTACGAGCAGTACTTC	CASSLPGTGYYEQYF
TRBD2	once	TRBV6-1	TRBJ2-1	TGTGCCAGCAGTGAAGCGCTTCGGGGGGGAAACAATGAGCAGTTCTTC	CASSEALRGGNNEQFF
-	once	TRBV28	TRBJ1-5	TGTGCCAGCAGGGAGACCAGGGTTATGGGCAATCAGCCCCAGCATTTT	CASRETRVMGNQPQHF
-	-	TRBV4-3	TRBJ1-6	TGCGCCAGCAGCCCGGTCGGCGGGCTCCTCCACTTT	CASSPVGGLLHF
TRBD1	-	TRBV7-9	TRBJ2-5	TGTGCCAGCAACCGGGACAGGGGGCGCGGAGAGACCCAGTACTTC	CASNRDRGRGETQYF
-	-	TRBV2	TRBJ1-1	TGTGCCAGCTCCTCGCGGGGGGGGGACACTGAAGCTTTCTTT	CASSSRGGDTEAFF
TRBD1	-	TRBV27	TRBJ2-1	TGTGCCAGCAGTTTATCGGGACAGTTCGGCAATGAGCAGTTCTTC	CASSLSGQFGNEQFF
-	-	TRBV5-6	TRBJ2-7	TGTGCCAGCAGCTTGCCTGACATCTACGAGCAGTACTTC	CASSLPDIYEQYF
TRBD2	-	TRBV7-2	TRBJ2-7	TGTGCCAGCAGCGAGACTAGCTATTCCTACGAGCAGTACTTC	CASSETSYSYEQYF
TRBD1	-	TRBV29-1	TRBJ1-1	TGCAGCGTTGCCGAGGACAGGGGGCACCTCTTT	CSVAEDRGHLF
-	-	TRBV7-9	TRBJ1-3	TGTGCCAGCAGCTTAAGGCTTGCGGGCACTGGAAACACCATATATTTT	CASSLRLAGTGNTIYF
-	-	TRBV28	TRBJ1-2	TGTGCCAGCAGTTTAATGAGTGGTGGCTACACCTTC	CASSLMSGGYTF
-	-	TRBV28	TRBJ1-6	TGTGCCAGCAGTTTAGGGCTGAATAATTCACCCCTCCACTTT	CASSLGLNNSPLHF
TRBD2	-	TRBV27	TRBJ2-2	TGTGCCAGCAGTTTAACGGGAGGGCCTCTCATCGGGGAGCTGTTTTTT	CASSLTGGPLIGELFF
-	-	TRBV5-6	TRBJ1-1	TGTGCCAGCAGCTTGGGCCAGGGATTGAGGACTGAAGCTTTCTTT	CASSLGQGLRTEAFF
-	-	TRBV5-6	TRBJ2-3	TGTGCCAGCAGCTTGGATTACAGGGATTGGGATACGCAGTATTTT	CASSLDYRDWDTQYF
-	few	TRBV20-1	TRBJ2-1	TGCAGTGCTAGTTTCGCGGGAAGAAATGAGCAGTTCTTC	CSASFAGRNEQFF
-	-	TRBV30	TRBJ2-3	TGTGCCTGGAGTGAGGGACACAAACTCACAGATACGCAGTATTTT	CAWSEGHKLTDTQYF
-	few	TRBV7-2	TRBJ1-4	TGTGCCAGCAGCTTAGAGGGAGGCCGGGGTGAAAAACTGTTTTTT	CASSLEGGRGEKLFF
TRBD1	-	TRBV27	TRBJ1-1	TGTGCCAGCAAGAGAACAGGGGGCTTCACTGAAGCTTTCTTT	CASKRTGGFTEAFF